This T cell receptor (beta chain) was sequenced for a study of shared clonotypes between healthy human individuals. Broader study findings: Generally, naive subsets (rather than memory subsets) showed larger estimated richness.

CD45RO-negative, CCR7-selected cells formed the naive CD8 fraction, which excluded terminally differentiated effector memory CD45RA+ cells. Regarding this clone: No antigen is known for it.

Profiling relied on immunoSEQ multiplex PCR, and the TCRdb table lists in-frame clones only, not all of them. The table includes about 680,000 clones, around 90% detected once. The CDR3 has 15 residues. Per germline, CDR1 SQVTM and CDR2 ANQGSEA. J was trimmed by 3 bases and V by 0 bases; bases with no gene match: 5. The chain uses TRBV29-1 and TRBJ2-1, with 7 positions matching TRBD2. Sequencing was done on a sample of naive CD8+ T cells sorted from blood. The source of this sequence is a man aged 30 to 45 in good health. CDR3 residues: CSVEDGLADYNEQFF. The CDR3 bases are TGCAGCGTTGAAGACGGCCTAGCGGACTACAATGAGCAGTTCTTC.